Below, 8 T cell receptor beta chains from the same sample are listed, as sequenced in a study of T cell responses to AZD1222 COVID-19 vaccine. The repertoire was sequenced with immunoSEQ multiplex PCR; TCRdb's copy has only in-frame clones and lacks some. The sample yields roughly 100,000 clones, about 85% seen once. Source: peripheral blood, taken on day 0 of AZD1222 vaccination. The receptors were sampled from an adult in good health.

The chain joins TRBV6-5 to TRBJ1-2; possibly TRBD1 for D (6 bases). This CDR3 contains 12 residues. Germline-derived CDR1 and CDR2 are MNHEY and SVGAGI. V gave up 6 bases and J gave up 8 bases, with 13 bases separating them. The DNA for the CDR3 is TGTGCCAGCAGGATCGCGGGGGGCGGCTACACCTTC. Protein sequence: CASRIAGGGYTF.

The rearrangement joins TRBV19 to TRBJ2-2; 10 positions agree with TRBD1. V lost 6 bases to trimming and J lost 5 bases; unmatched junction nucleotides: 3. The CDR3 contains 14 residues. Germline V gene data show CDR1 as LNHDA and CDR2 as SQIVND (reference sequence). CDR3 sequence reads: CASRWTGGTGELFF. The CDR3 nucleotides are TGTGCCAGTAGGTGGACAGGGGGTACCGGGGAGCTGTTTTTT.

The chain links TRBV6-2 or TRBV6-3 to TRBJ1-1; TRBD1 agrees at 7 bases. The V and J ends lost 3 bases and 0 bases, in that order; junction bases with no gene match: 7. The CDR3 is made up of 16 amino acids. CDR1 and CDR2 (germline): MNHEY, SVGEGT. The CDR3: CASSYARQGMNTEAFF. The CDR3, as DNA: TGTGCCAGCAGTTATGCTCGACAGGGCATGAACACTGAAGCTTTCTTT.

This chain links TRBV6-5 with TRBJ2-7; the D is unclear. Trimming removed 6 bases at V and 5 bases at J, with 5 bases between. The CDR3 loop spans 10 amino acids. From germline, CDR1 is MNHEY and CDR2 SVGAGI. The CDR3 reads CASRTNEQYF. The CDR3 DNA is TGTGCCAGCAGAACAAACGAGCAGTACTTC.

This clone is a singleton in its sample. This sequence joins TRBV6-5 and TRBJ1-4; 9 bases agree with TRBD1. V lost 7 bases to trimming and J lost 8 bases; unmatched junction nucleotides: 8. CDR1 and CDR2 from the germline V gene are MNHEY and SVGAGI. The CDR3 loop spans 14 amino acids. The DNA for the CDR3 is TGTGCCAGCAAACGGGGACAGGGAGGAGAAAAACTGTTTTTT. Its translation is CASKRGQGGEKLFF.

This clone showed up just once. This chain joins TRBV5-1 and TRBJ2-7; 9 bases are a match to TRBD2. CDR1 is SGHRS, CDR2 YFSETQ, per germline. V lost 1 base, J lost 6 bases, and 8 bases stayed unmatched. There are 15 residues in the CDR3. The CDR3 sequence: CASSLRSSGNGEQYF. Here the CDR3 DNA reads TGCGCCAGCAGCTTGAGGTCTAGCGGGAACGGCGAGCAGTACTTC. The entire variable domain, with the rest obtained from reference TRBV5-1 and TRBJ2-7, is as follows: KAGVTQTPRYLIKTRGQQVTLSCSPISGHRSVSWYQQTPGQGLQFLFEYFSETQRNKGNFPGRFSGRQFSNSRSEMNVSTLELGDSALYLCASSLRSSGNGEQYFGPGTRLTVT.

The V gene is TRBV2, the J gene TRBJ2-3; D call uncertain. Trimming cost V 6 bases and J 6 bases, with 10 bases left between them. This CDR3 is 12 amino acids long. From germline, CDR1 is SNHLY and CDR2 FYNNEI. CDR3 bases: TGTGCCAGCAGAATCGGTGGGGATACGCAGTATTTT. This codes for CASRIGGDTQYF.

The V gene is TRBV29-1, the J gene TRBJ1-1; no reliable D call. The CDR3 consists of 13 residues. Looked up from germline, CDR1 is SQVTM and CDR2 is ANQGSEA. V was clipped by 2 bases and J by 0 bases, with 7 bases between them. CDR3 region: CSVETQMNTEAFF. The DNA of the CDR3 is TGCAGCGTTGAAACTCAGATGAACACTGAAGCTTTCTTT. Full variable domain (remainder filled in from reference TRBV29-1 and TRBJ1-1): SAVISQKPSRDICQRGTSLTIQCQVDSQVTMMFWYRQQPGQSLTLIATANQGSEATYESGFVIDKFPISRPNLTFSTLTVSNMSPEDSSIYLCSVETQMNTEAFFGQGTRLTVV.